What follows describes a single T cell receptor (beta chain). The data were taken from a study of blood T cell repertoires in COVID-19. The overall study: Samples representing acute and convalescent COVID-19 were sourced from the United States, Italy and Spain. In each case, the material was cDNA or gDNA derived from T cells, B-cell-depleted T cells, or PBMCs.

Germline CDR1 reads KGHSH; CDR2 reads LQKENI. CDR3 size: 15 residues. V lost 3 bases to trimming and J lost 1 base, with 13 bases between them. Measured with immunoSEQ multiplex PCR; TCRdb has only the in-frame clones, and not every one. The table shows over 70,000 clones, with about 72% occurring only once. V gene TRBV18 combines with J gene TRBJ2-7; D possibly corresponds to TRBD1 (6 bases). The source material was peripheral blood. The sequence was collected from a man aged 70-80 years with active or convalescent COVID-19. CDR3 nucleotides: TGTGCCAGCTCACCCGGGGACACGGCTTCCTACGAGCAGTACTTC. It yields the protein CASSPGDTASYEQYF.